The 15 T cell receptor beta chains listed next were all sequenced from one sample in a study of cytomegalovirus exposure and HLA in healthy donors. 60 Vbeta and 13 Jbeta primers were used in PCR. Assay: immunoSEQ multiplex PCR; the TCRdb copy retains only in-frame clones and omits some. The sample has about 140,000 clones; around three fifths are singletons. The sequencing input was PBMCs. These receptors came from a male donor in good health and CMV-seronegative.

The gene calls are TRBV19 and TRBJ1-6; D gene unclear. Germline V gene sequence: CDR1 LNHDA, CDR2 SQIVND (reference sequence). Trimming took off 6 bases at V and 0 bases at J, with 9 bases between the two ends. The CDR3 runs 15 residues. CDR3 region: CASRVHSSYNSPLHF. The CDR3 bases are TGTGCCAGTAGGGTACATTCCTCCTATAATTCACCCCTCCACTTT.

The chain has TRBV5-5 and TRBJ2-6; tentative D call: TRBD2 (6 bases). V lost 3 bases to trimming and J lost 0 bases, with 10 bases between them. The CDR3 spans 16 residues. Germline CDR1 reads SGHKS; CDR2 reads YYEKEE (reference sequence). The CDR3 nucleotides are TGTGCCAGCAGCTCGGGGGATTACTCTGGGGCCAACGTCCTGACTTTC. It codes for CASSSGDYSGANVLTF.

The CDR3 DNA follows: TGTGCCAGCAGCCAAGCGGTTGAGGCGGCTGGAAACACCATATATTTT. This translates into CASSQAVEAAGNTIYF. V is TRBV4-2 and J is TRBJ1-3; no definite D call. V gave up 1 base and J gave up 2 bases, with 12 bases separating them. From germline, CDR1 is LGHNA and CDR2 YNFKEQ. The CDR3 is 16 residues long.

The chain employs TRBV19 and TRBJ2-1; perhaps TRBD2 as D (7 bases). This CDR3 is built from 18 residues. V was cut by 7 bases and J by 3 bases, with 25 bases left in between. Germline CDR1 LNHDA, CDR2 SQIVND (reference sequence). CDR3 amino acids: CASNGGALPQLDYNEQFF. CDR3 nucleotides: TGTGCCAGTAATGGGGGGGCCCTCCCACAACTAGACTACAATGAGCAGTTCTTC.

This clone occurred a few times. The CDR3 sequence is CASSLRGARGYTF. CDR3 in DNA: TGCGCCAGCAGCTTGCGGGGGGCGAGGGGCTACACCTTC. The V and J genes are TRBV5-1 and TRBJ1-2; tentatively, D is TRBD1 (6 bases). CDR1 and CDR2 from the germline V gene are SGHRS and YFSETQ. The CDR3 is 13 amino acids. V lost 1 base to trimming and J lost 8 bases, with 12 bases between them.

The gene calls are TRBV19 and TRBJ2-7; tentative D call: TRBD1 (5 bases). CDR3 length: 11 residues. The germline V gene has CDR1 LNHDA and CDR2 SQIVND (reference sequence). V shed 4 bases and J shed 5 bases, with 6 bases lying between them. The CDR3 here is CASSTGNEQYF. CDR3 DNA: TGTGCCAGTAGTACAGGGAACGAGCAGTACTTC. Filled out from reference TRBV19 and TRBJ2-7, the complete variable domain reads DGGITQSPKYLFRKEGQNVTLSCEQNLNHDAMYWYRQDPGQGLRLIYYSQIVNDFQKGDIAEGYSVSREKKESFPLTVTSAQKNPTAFYLCASSTGNEQYFGPGTRLTVT.

The CDR3 spells CASTHLQIRTDYGYTF. The DNA of the CDR3 is TGTGCCAGCACCCACCTTCAGATTCGGACAGACTATGGCTACACCTTC. The genes are TRBV7-2 and TRBJ1-2, with a tentative D call TRBD1 (6 bases). In germline, CDR1 is SGHTA, CDR2 FQGNSA. V dropped 7 bases and J dropped 3 bases, with 21 bases sitting between them. CDR3 size: 16 residues.

This clone occurred once. V and J are TRBV5-1 and TRBJ1-5, with 8 bases matching TRBD1. Germline V gives CDR1 SGHRS, CDR2 YFSETQ. The CDR3 consists of 14 residues. The trim removed 3 bases at V and 7 bases at J, leaving 6 bases unmatched. Written as DNA, the CDR3 is TGCGCCAGCAGCTGGACAGGGAGTGACCAGCCCCAGCATTTT. It is translated as CASSWTGSDQPQHF.

This clone was detected once. V gene TRBV30 combines with J gene TRBJ2-5; D gene ambiguous. The CDR3 is made up of 12 amino acids. V was clipped by 4 bases and J by 0 bases, with 6 bases between them. Looked up from germline, CDR1 is GTSNPN and CDR2 is SVGIG (reference sequence). The CDR3 protein is CAWNRDQETQYF. CDR3 coding DNA: TGTGCCTGGAATCGAGACCAAGAGACCCAGTACTTC.

This clone was picked up one time. The CDR3 DNA sequence: TGTGCCAGCAGCTTGGTTTTTAGGAACACTGAAGCTTTCTTT. Protein: CASSLVFRNTEAFF. This chain uses TRBV5-6 with TRBJ1-1; D ambiguous. CDR1 SGHDT and CDR2 YYEEEE come from the germline V gene. There are 14 residues in the CDR3. The germline V and J ends were trimmed by 0 bases and 1 base, with 7 bases remaining between them.

This chain links TRBV6-5 with TRBJ2-7, with a weak D call TRBD1 (5 bases). CDR3 length equals 13 residues. Trimming shortened V by 2 bases and J by 3 bases, and 8 bases separated the two germline ends. Germline-derived CDR1 and CDR2 are MNHEY and SVGAGI. This chain's CDR3 is CASSYDRLYEQYF. The CDR3 coding sequence is TGTGCCAGCAGTTACGACAGACTCTACGAGCAGTACTTC.

In its sample, this clone was seen a few times. The V call is TRBV19, the J call TRBJ2-2; a weak D match, TRBD2 (6 bases). Trimming removed 6 bases at V and 3 bases at J, with 11 bases between. Germline V gene lookup returns CDR1 LNHDA and CDR2 SQIVND (reference sequence). The CDR3 consists of 14 residues. CDR3 in amino acids: CASRRDRDTGELFF. Written as DNA, the CDR3 is TGTGCCAGTAGGCGGGACCGGGACACCGGGGAGCTGTTTTTT. The whole variable domain, filled in from reference TRBV19 and TRBJ2-2, reads DGGITQSPKYLFRKEGQNVTLSCEQNLNHDAMYWYRQDPGQGLRLIYYSQIVNDFQKGDIAEGYSVSREKKESFPLTVTSAQKNPTAFYLCASRRDRDTGELFFGEGSRLTVL.

CDR3 DNA sequence: TGCGCCAGCAGCCAAGACAGGGGATCTAATGAAAAACTGTTTTTT. Protein: CASSQDRGSNEKLFF. The chain combines TRBV4-3 with TRBJ1-4; D may be TRBD1 (6 bases). Trimming removed 0 bases at V and 3 bases at J, with 8 bases between. Germline assignment: CDR1 LGHNA and CDR2 YSLEER. The CDR3 extends over 15 amino acids.

The chain links TRBV5-4 to TRBJ1-2, with 7 positions matching TRBD1. Per the germline V gene, CDR1 is SGHNT and CDR2 is YYREEE (reference sequence). J lost 10 bases, V lost 3 bases, and 12 bases had no gene match. The CDR3 is 14 residues long. The CDR3 sequence: CASSSQTGSTHYTF. The CDR3 region has the DNA TGTGCCAGCAGCTCCCAGACAGGGTCTACCCACTACACCTTC.

This sequence joins TRBV28 and TRBJ2-7; no reliable D call. V was cut by 6 bases and J by 4 bases, with 16 bases left in between. The CDR3 has 14 residues. CDR1 is MDHEN and CDR2 is SYDVKM in the germline V gene. Written as DNA, the CDR3 is TGTGCCAGCAGCCCCGGCGGTCCGATATACGAGCAGTACTTC. Residues: CASSPGGPIYEQYF.